The clone carrying this T cell receptor beta chain was found a few times. The CDR3 totals 16 residues. Germline V gives CDR1 SGDLS, CDR2 YYNGEE. V shed 4 bases and J 7 bases; nucleotides not matched to a gene: 12. This specimen belongs to a study of T cells in tuberculosis. Assay used: immunoSEQ multiplex PCR; TCRdb lists only in-frame clones, some missing. The sample includes over 25,000 clones, around 92% seen only once; the top ten take approximately 6.8%. The time point is: new active TB diagnosis, blood taken before or within 7 days of starting treatment. Material: PBMCs, obtained at tuberculosis diagnosis. The chain links TRBV9 to TRBJ2-1, with 9 bases identical to TRBD2. This clonotype was obtained from an adult with tuberculosis. CDR3 coding DNA: TGTGCCAGCAGCCCGACGCTAGCGGGGACTGGGAATGAGCAGTTCTTC. Translation gives CASSPTLAGTGNEQFF.